The 18 T cell receptor beta chains below all came from one sample that was sequenced in a study of vaccination and CD4 T cells after COVID-19. Treatment of the sample: approximately nine-day PBMC culture with coronavirus spike peptide pools or control peptides (ViraFEST assay). Which antigens these TCRs recognize remains unknown. Scientists ran DNA taken from cultured CD4+ T cells through the Oncomine TCR Beta short-read assay for sequencing. TCRdb itself ran the PCR reads through MiXCR, one entry per CDR3 protein. The table has roughly 14,000 distinct CDR3 sequences, over 50% seen once. The sequenced sample consisted of CD4+ T cells from blood, cultured in vitro. Receptors originate from a human donor who had recovered from COVID-19.

This chain joins TRBV6-2 or TRBV6-3 and TRBJ1-5; D not certain. The germline gives CDR1 MNHEY, CDR2 SVGEGT. The CDR3 spans 14 residues. The ends were cut back, 7 bases at V and 0 bases at J, with 10 bases in the middle. This CDR3 is CASTPSNSNQPQHF. In nucleotides, the CDR3 is TGTGCCAGCACACCGAGTAATAGCAATCAGCCCCAGCATTTT.

V gene TRBV10-3 combines with J gene TRBJ1-2, with 7 bases matching TRBD1. V was pared by 2 bases and J by 5 bases, with 2 bases of the junction left unmatched. Germline CDR1 ENHRY, CDR2 SYGVKD. The CDR3 has 13 amino acids. The CDR3 nucleotides read TGTGCCATCAGTGAGCGACAGGGTTATGGCTACACCTTC. This sequence encodes CAISERQGYGYTF.

This clonotype was detected once. V and J are TRBV27 and TRBJ2-5; 12 bases match TRBD2. This CDR3 has 17 residues. Germline V gene lookup returns CDR1 MNHEY and CDR2 SMNVEV (reference sequence). V lost 5 bases and J lost 10; bases outside the gene matches: 17. The CDR3 nucleotides are TGTGCCAGCAGTCCCCCCCCGACTAGCGGGGGCCGCAAGGACCAGTACTTC. It encodes CASSPPPTSGGRKDQYF.

The chain links TRBV7-2 to TRBJ1-2, with 8 bases fitting TRBD1. V dropped 5 bases and J dropped 8; count of bases not matched to a gene: 13. CDR3 length: 15 amino acids. Germline CDR1 SGHTA, CDR2 FQGNSA. The CDR3 DNA follows: TGTGCCAGCAGCCCAGCGAACGGACAGGGCAGCGGCTACACCTTC. This translates into CASSPANGQGSGYTF.

There are a few counts of this clonotype. The chain has TRBV19 and TRBJ2-5, with TRBD2 identical over 10 bases. CDR3 size: 16 residues. Germline V gene sequence: CDR1 LNHDA, CDR2 SQIVND (reference sequence). The trim removed 1 base at V and 4 bases at J, leaving 6 bases unmatched. Here the CDR3 reads CASSIGRLAGAETQYF. The CDR3 DNA sequence: TGTGCCAGTAGTATAGGTCGGCTAGCGGGGGCAGAGACCCAGTACTTC.

This sequence joins TRBV29-1 and TRBJ1-5, with TRBD1 matching over 7 bases. V was pared by 4 bases and J by 7 bases, with 7 bases of the junction left unmatched. CDR1 and CDR2 from the germline V gene are SQVTM and ANQGSEA. The CDR3 runs to 13 residues. The CDR3 reads CSVGQGRGQPQHF. In DNA, the CDR3 is TGCAGCGTTGGACAGGGAAGAGGCCAGCCCCAGCATTTT.

On this clonotype: Germline is not matched at one junction end, which may reflect a read error. The V gene is TRBV2, the J gene TRBJ1-5; no firm D call. The germline V gene encodes CDR1 SNHLY and CDR2 FYNNEI. This CDR3 comprises 14 residues. The CDR3 spells CASSGENRNQPQHF. The CDR3 coding sequence is TGTGCCAGCAGCGGGGAAAACCGCAATCAGCCCCAGCATTTC.

The chain carries TRBV6-1 and TRBJ2-3; D call uncertain. In germline, CDR1 is MNHNS, CDR2 SASEGT. Trimming stripped 5 bases from V and 4 bases from J, with 16 bases between. This CDR3 is built from 15 residues. Here the CDR3 DNA reads TGTGCCAGCAGTACCGCGCCTCCGCGGTCAGATACGCAGTATTTT. The encoded protein is CASSTAPPRSDTQYF.

CDR3 nucleotides: TGTGCCAGCAGCCAAGAGACCCGCCACTCATTCGCCGGGGAGCTGTTTTTT. Protein product: CASSQETRHSFAGELFF. V gene TRBV4-2 combines with J gene TRBJ2-2; D not resolved. The germline V gene has CDR1 LGHNA and CDR2 YNFKEQ. The CDR3 sequence is 17 residues long. V lost 0 bases and J lost 6, with 17 bases in between.

Note on this clonotype: One end of the junction does not line up with germline, which may come from a read error. V is TRBV7-8 and J is TRBJ2-6; maybe TRBD1 (5 bases). Germline V gene data show CDR1 as SGHVS and CDR2 as FQNEAQ. The CDR3 is 15 amino acids. Here the CDR3 reads CASSRTLPGAYVLTF. CDR3 nucleotide sequence: TGTGCCAGCAGCCGTACACTCCCTGGGGCCTACGTCCTGACTTTC.

This clonotype has a handful of counts. The V gene is TRBV27, the J gene TRBJ1-1, with TRBD1 matching 8 bases. With 4 bases clipped from V and 5 bases from J, the junction kept 9 bases outside the gene matches. Germline CDR1 is MNHEY and CDR2 is SMNVEV (reference sequence). This CDR3 is built from 15 residues. The CDR3 bases are TGTGCCAGCAGTTCCCCCGGACAGGGATGGACTGAAGCTTTCTTT. Its protein is CASSSPGQGWTEAFF.

This clonotype has more than one count but fewer than ten. This rearrangement joins TRBV2 to TRBJ1-2, with 7 bases matching TRBD1. The trim removed 6 bases at V and 4 bases at J, leaving 2 bases unmatched. CDR1 SNHLY and CDR2 FYNNEI come from the germline V gene. This CDR3 has 12 amino acids. This CDR3 is CASSRDSYGYTF. CDR3 DNA: TGTGCCAGCAGCCGGGACAGCTATGGCTACACCTTC.

V and J are TRBV3-1 and TRBJ1-6; a weak D match, TRBD1 (5 bases). This CDR3 is built from 14 residues. CDR1 is LGHDT and CDR2 is YNNKEL in the germline V gene (reference sequence). With 0 bases removed from V and 9 bases from J, the gap between germline ends came to 9 bases. CDR3 sequence reads: CASSQDVGASPLHF. In DNA, the CDR3 is TGTGCCAGCAGCCAAGACGTCGGGGCTTCACCCCTCCACTTT.

The chain joins TRBV6-1 to TRBJ2-3, with 7 bases aligning to TRBD2. The V and J ends lost 10 bases and 0 bases, in that order; junction bases with no gene match: 7. This CDR3 spans 14 amino acids. CDR1 MNHNS and CDR2 SASEGT come from the germline V gene. CDR3 in amino acids: CAIGGGGSTDTQYF. The CDR3, as DNA: TGTGCCATAGGTGGGGGGGGTAGCACAGATACGCAGTATTTT.

The genes are TRBV6-1 and TRBJ1-5; 7 positions agree with TRBD1. Trimming removed 4 bases from V and 6 bases from J; junction bases left unmatched: 9. The germline gives CDR1 MNHNS, CDR2 SASEGT. The CDR3 is 15 residues long. This chain's CDR3 is CASSAMGQQGQPQHF. CDR3 in DNA: TGTGCCAGCAGTGCCATGGGACAGCAAGGTCAGCCCCAGCATTTT.

The chain links TRBV11-3 to TRBJ2-3, with D possibly being TRBD1 (6 bases). Trimming pared 2 bases from V and 4 bases from J, leaving 13 bases between. This CDR3 comprises 15 residues. The germline CDR1 and CDR2 sequences are SGHNT and YENEEA. The CDR3, as DNA: TGTGCCAGCAGCTTAACCGGCAGGGGATCAGATACGCAGTATTTT. It yields the protein CASSLTGRGSDTQYF.

The chain combines TRBV24-1 with TRBJ2-6; D is unclear. CDR3 size: 15 residues. Trimming shortened V by 2 bases and J by 0 bases, and 4 bases separated the two germline ends. Germline CDR1 is KGHDR and CDR2 is SFDVKD. CDR3 DNA sequence: TGTGCCACCAGTGATTGGGGCTCTGGGGCCAACGTCCTGACTTTC. It codes for CATSDWGSGANVLTF.

The chain is built from TRBV10-3 and TRBJ2-3; D gene ambiguous. Germline values: CDR1 ENHRY, CDR2 SYGVKD. V lost 0 bases and J 2 bases, leaving 9 bases between the germline ends. The CDR3 sequence is 15 residues long. CDR3 sequence: CAISESAAPTDTQYF. In DNA, the CDR3 is TGTGCCATCAGTGAGTCGGCGGCGCCCACAGATACGCAGTATTTT.